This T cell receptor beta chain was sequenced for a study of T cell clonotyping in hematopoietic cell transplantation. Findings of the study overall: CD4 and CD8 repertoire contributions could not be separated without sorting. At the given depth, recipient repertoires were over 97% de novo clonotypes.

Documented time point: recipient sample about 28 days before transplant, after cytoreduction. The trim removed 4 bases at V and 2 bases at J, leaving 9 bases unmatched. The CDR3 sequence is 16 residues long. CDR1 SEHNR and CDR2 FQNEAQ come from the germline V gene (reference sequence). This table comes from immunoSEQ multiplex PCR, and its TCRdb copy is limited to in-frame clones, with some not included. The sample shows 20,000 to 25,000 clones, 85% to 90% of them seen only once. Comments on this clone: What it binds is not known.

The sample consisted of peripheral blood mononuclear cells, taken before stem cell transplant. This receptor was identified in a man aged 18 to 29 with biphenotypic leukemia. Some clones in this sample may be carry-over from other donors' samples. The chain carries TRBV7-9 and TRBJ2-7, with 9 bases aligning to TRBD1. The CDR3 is CASSSGQGSSTYEQYF. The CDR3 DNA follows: TGTGCCAGCAGCTCTGGACAGGGGAGTTCCACCTACGAGCAGTACTTC.